These T cell receptor beta chains were read from a single sample in a study of T cells after yellow fever vaccination. TCRdb independently ran MiXCR on the 5' RACE reads; one entry per CDR3 protein. The data contain almost 600,000 distinct CDR3 sequences, about 14% of them singletons. The specimen comprised PBMCs, sampled on the day of the yellow fever booster vaccination. Every receptor here comes from a man aged 25 to 40 who received the YFV17D yellow fever vaccine. The CDR3 runs from the conserved cysteine through the conserved F or W. Each record gives: V gene, clone size, D gene, J gene, CDR3 protein, CDR3 DNA. A D gene is named only where the DNA matches it firmly. Clone size, where shown, is once, few, many, or a class for clones that have expanded.

>TRBV14|few|TRBD2|TRBJ2-2
CASSQVAGGSGELFF
TGTGCCAGCAGCCAAGTAGCGGGAGGATCCGGGGAGCTGTTTTTT
>TRBV4-2|NA|NA|TRBJ2-7
CASSQVTGSNEQYF
TGTGCCAGCAGCCAAGTCACAGGGAGCAACGAGCAGTACTTC
>TRBV10-3|few|NA|TRBJ2-7
CAISEWAGGDYEQYF
TGTGCCATCAGTGAGTGGGCAGGGGGGGACTACGAGCAGTACTTC
>TRBV6-1|NA|NA|TRBJ2-5
CASTPLPSQQETQYF
TGTGCCAGCACTCCTCTACCCAGCCAACAAGAGACCCAGTACTTC
>TRBV19|few|NA|TRBJ2-3
CASSNSGLYTDTQYF
TGTGCCAGTAGTAACTCGGGACTTTATACAGATACGCAGTATTTT
>TRBV25-1|few|TRBD2|TRBJ2-1
CASRGLAGGQFF
TGTGCCAGCCGCGGACTAGCGGGAGGGCAGTTCTTC
>TRBV4-3|few|NA|TRBJ1-2
CASSHQGGYGYTF
TGCGCCAGCAGCCATCAGGGTGGCTATGGCTACACCTTC
>TRBV9|few|TRBD1|TRBJ2-1
CASSVVRGDRDRGPNEQFF
TGTGCCAGCAGCGTAGTTAGGGGGGACCGGGACAGGGGCCCCAATGAGCAGTTCTTC
>TRBV7-9|few|NA|TRBJ1-4
CASSLGPGGGESEKLFF
TGTGCCAGCAGCTTAGGTCCCGGCGGGGGCGAAAGTGAAAAACTGTTTTTT
>TRBV2|NA|NA|TRBJ2-1
CASREGNEQFF
TGTGCCAGCAGGGAGGGGAATGAGCAGTTCTTC
>TRBV30|NA|TRBD2|TRBJ2-5
CAQLAGGETQYF
TGTGCCCAACTAGCGGGAGGAGAGACCCAGTACTTC
>TRBV18|NA|NA|TRBJ2-7
CASSRGTVSSYEQYF
TGTGCCAGCTCACGCGGGACGGTAAGCTCCTACGAGCAGTACTTC
>TRBV7-9|NA|NA|TRBJ1-1
CASSSDAMNTEAFF
TGTGCCAGCAGCTCGGACGCTATGAACACTGAAGCTTTCTTT
>TRBV30|few|NA|TRBJ2-7
CAWSPTRASPLSYEQYF
TGTGCCTGGAGCCCAACGAGGGCTAGCCCCCTCTCCTACGAGCAGTACTTC
>TRBV27|NA|TRBD1|TRBJ1-1
CASSLAHRGNTEAFF
TGTGCCAGCAGTTTAGCCCACAGGGGGAACACTGAAGCTTTCTTT
>TRBV15|NA|NA|TRBJ2-5
CATSRVSAGEETQYF
TGTGCCACCAGCAGAGTATCCGCCGGGGAAGAGACCCAGTACTTC
>TRBV29-1|few|NA|TRBJ2-3
CSVALRPLTDTQYF
TGCAGCGTCGCCCTTCGCCCACTCACAGATACGCAGTATTTT
>TRBV7-2|few|NA|TRBJ2-3
CASSLMWGADTQYF
TGTGCCAGCAGCTTAATGTGGGGGGCAGATACGCAGTATTTT
>TRBV7-2|many|NA|TRBJ2-1
CASSPQVGGDNEQFF
TGTGCCAGCAGCCCCCAAGTGGGAGGAGATAATGAGCAGTTCTTC
>TRBV29-1|few|NA|TRBJ1-1
CSVAPGLSTEAFF
TGCAGCGTTGCGCCGGGACTCTCCACTGAAGCTTTCTTT
>TRBV7-3|NA|NA|TRBJ2-1
CASSSGPMRQFF
TGTGCCAGCAGCTCGGGCCCAATGAGGCAGTTCTTC
>TRBV2|once|TRBD2|TRBJ2-3
CAGRTSSSTDTQYF
TGTGCCGGGAGGACTAGCAGTAGCACAGATACGCAGTATTTT
>TRBV24-1|few|NA|TRBJ2-1
CATSDLSTSSYNEQFF
TGTGCCACCAGTGATTTGAGCACGAGCTCCTACAATGAGCAGTTCTTC
>TRBV6-1|many|NA|TRBJ2-5
CASSRQWLETQYF
TGTGCCAGCAGCCGACAGTGGTTGGAGACCCAGTACTTC
>TRBV4-3|NA|TRBD2|TRBJ2-5
CASSRAGVGETQYF
TGCGCCAGCAGCCGTGCGGGAGTCGGGGAGACCCAGTACTTC
>TRBV15|few|NA|TRBJ2-5
CATGTANQETQYF
TGTGCCACGGGGACGGCAAACCAAGAGACCCAGTACTTC
>TRBV18|NA|TRBD2|TRBJ2-7
CASSPGLAQVSEQYF
TGTGCCAGCTCACCAGGACTAGCACAGGTGAGCGAGCAGTACTTC
>TRBV6-1|NA|NA|TRBJ2-6
CVARGGGENVLTF
TGTGTCGCGAGGGGGGGAGGGGAAAACGTCCTGACTTTC
>TRBV19|few|NA|TRBJ2-1
CASSTLKAKNNEQFF
TGTGCCAGTAGTACCCTGAAGGCTAAAAACAATGAGCAGTTCTTC
>TRBV6-1|few|NA|TRBJ1-6
CASSERGFWSPLHF
TGTGCCAGCAGTGAACGAGGGTTTTGGTCACCCCTCCACTTT
>TRBV20-1|NA|NA|TRBJ1-2
CSASVGNAVYGYTF
TGCAGTGCTAGCGTGGGGAATGCTGTCTATGGCTACACCTTC
>TRBV7-8|NA|TRBD1|TRBJ1-2
CASTRQGYMGGYTF
TGTGCCAGCACCCGACAGGGTTATATGGGGGGCTACACCTTC
>TRBV7-2|few|NA|TRBJ2-7
CASSLATEQYF
TGTGCCAGCAGCTTAGCGACCGAGCAGTACTTC
>TRBV7-3|few|TRBD2|TRBJ2-1
CASSPIGTSGNEQFF
TGTGCCAGCAGCCCAATCGGGACTAGCGGCAATGAGCAGTTCTTC
>TRBV6-4|many|NA|TRBJ2-1
CASARGGPDYNEQFF
TGTGCCAGCGCTAGGGGAGGTCCGGATTACAATGAGCAGTTCTTC
>TRBV20-1|NA|TRBD1|TRBJ2-5
CSAQTDGTVQETQYF
TGCAGTGCGCAAACTGACGGGACAGTCCAAGAGACCCAGTACTTC
>TRBV29-1|NA|TRBD1|TRBJ2-3
CSAGQGKDTQYF
TGCAGCGCTGGACAGGGTAAAGATACGCAGTATTTT
>TRBV29-1|few|NA|TRBJ2-1
CSVEIARYNEQFF
TGCAGCGTTGAGATTGCCCGGTACAATGAGCAGTTCTTC
>TRBV19|few|NA|TRBJ2-6
CASSIVGPGPGANVLTF
TGTGCCAGTAGTATAGTTGGTCCGGGGCCTGGGGCCAACGTCCTGACTTTC
>TRBV18|few|NA|TRBJ2-7
CASSPSGAGATYEQYF
TGTGCCAGCTCCCCCTCAGGTGCAGGGGCGACCTACGAGCAGTACTTC